A single sample is the source of the 30 T cell receptor beta chains below, sequenced in a study of blood T cell repertoires in COVID-19. The method was immunoSEQ multiplex PCR; TCRdb's version includes in-frame clones alone and lacks a portion of them. This sample yields approximately 220,000 clones, of which about 80% are seen a single time; about 2.9% belongs to the top ten. Material: peripheral blood. The receptors shown here come from a woman aged 25-40 years who had recovered from COVID-19.

This clone was seen only a few times. The chain recombines TRBV29-1 with TRBJ2-5, with D maybe TRBD2 (5 bases). Trimming cost V 4 bases and J 5 bases, with 17 bases left between them. Germline CDR1 reads SQVTM; CDR2 reads ANQGSEA. The CDR3 is made up of 14 amino acids. Written as DNA, the CDR3 is TGCAGCGTTGTTAGCGTAGGAGCGTCGGAGACCCAGTACTTC. This gives the protein CSVVSVGASETQYF.

The chain couples TRBV5-4 to TRBJ2-1; TRBD2 aligns across 10 bases. Germline-derived CDR1 and CDR2 are SGHNT and YYREEE (reference sequence). J was trimmed by 0 bases and V by 0 bases; bases with no gene match: 3. This CDR3 is 17 amino acids long. In nucleotides, the CDR3 is TGTGCCAGCAGCTTGGGACTAGCGGGCAGCTCCTACAATGAGCAGTTCTTC. It translates to CASSLGLAGSSYNEQFF.

The V gene is TRBV10-3, the J gene TRBJ1-1; D is ambiguous. Germline V lookup: CDR1 ENHRY, CDR2 SYGVKD. The V and J ends lost 6 bases and 1 base respectively, with 6 bases between them. The CDR3 consists of 12 residues. The CDR3 sequence is CAISTENTEAFF. The CDR3 DNA is TGTGCCATCAGCACAGAGAACACTGAAGCTTTCTTT.

This chain joins TRBV5-1 and TRBJ2-2, with D perhaps matching TRBD2 (5 bases). The CDR3 runs 15 residues. In germline, CDR1 is SGHRS, CDR2 YFSETQ. V lost 0 bases and J lost 4, with 10 bases in between. CDR3 bases: TGCGCCAGCAGCTTGGTTAGGGCGGGCACCGGGGAGCTGTTTTTT. This sequence encodes CASSLVRAGTGELFF.

The chain recombines TRBV9 with TRBJ2-7, with 9 bases identical to TRBD1. Germline V lookup: CDR1 SGDLS, CDR2 YYNGEE. This CDR3 has 14 amino acids. V lost 0 bases to trimming and J lost 5 bases; unmatched junction nucleotides: 3. The chain's CDR3 is CASSVAGQGDEQYF. CDR3 coding DNA: TGTGCCAGCAGCGTAGCGGGACAGGGAGACGAGCAGTACTTC.

This chain links TRBV28 with TRBJ2-7; no clear D. The CDR3 sequence is 14 residues long. CDR1 is MDHEN and CDR2 is SYDVKM in the germline V gene. Trimming cost V 5 bases and J 3 bases, with 14 bases left between them. In DNA, the CDR3 is TGTGCCAGCAGTCCCCTAGACCAGATCTACGAGCAGTACTTC. Protein: CASSPLDQIYEQYF.

The rearrangement links TRBV13 to TRBJ2-7; D perhaps matches TRBD2 (6 bases). CDR3 length equals 14 residues. Germline CDR1 PRHDT, CDR2 FYEKMQ (reference sequence). The V and J ends lost 4 bases and 3 bases respectively, with 13 bases between them. The CDR3 sequence: CASSSDSGRYEQYF. In DNA, the CDR3 is TGTGCCAGCAGCTCCGATAGCGGCCGCTACGAGCAGTACTTC.

The rearrangement links TRBV29-1 to TRBJ1-1, with D unclear. CDR1 is SQVTM and CDR2 is ANQGSEA in the germline V gene. This CDR3 comprises 13 residues. Trimming took 7 bases from V and 5 from J, leaving 17 bases between them. The CDR3, as DNA: TGCAGCGCCGAGGGAGGGCTGGGGACTGAAGCTTTCTTT. As protein: CSAEGGLGTEAFF.

The V call is TRBV5-1, the J call TRBJ2-3, with D maybe TRBD2 (6 bases). Germline CDR1 and CDR2: SGHRS and YFSETQ. Trimming stripped 0 bases from V and 0 bases from J, with 14 bases between. The CDR3 is 17 amino acids. CDR3 amino acids: CASSLGSSGYSTDTQYF. CDR3 in DNA: TGCGCCAGCAGCTTGGGGAGTAGCGGATATAGCACAGATACGCAGTATTTT.

J is TRBJ2-7 and V is TRBV12-3 or TRBV12-4; D unresolved. V was pared by 1 base and J by 1 base, with 2 bases between. CDR3 length: 12 amino acids. CDR3 protein: CASSLVSYEQYF. Here the CDR3 DNA reads TGTGCCAGCAGTTTAGTATCCTACGAGCAGTACTTC.

The V gene is TRBV28, the J gene TRBJ1-6; D possibly corresponds to TRBD1 (5 bases). Trimming took off 8 bases at V and 3 bases at J, with 11 bases between the two ends. The length of the CDR3 is 14 residues. In germline, CDR1 is MDHEN, CDR2 SYDVKM. The CDR3 region is CASGQDIYNSPLHF. In DNA form, the CDR3 reads TGTGCCAGCGGCCAGGACATCTATAATTCACCCCTCCACTTT.

The V and J genes are TRBV18 and TRBJ2-1; D may be TRBD1 (6 bases). Germline V gives CDR1 KGHSH, CDR2 LQKENI. CDR3 size: 15 residues. Trimming removed 2 bases from V and 8 bases from J, with 16 bases in between. Here the CDR3 reads CASSPVDSHWDEQFF. The CDR3 coding sequence is TGTGCCAGCTCACCAGTGGACAGTCACTGGGATGAGCAGTTCTTC.

The chain combines TRBV27 with TRBJ2-3; D call uncertain. The CDR3 is 14 residues long. Trimming shortened V by 6 bases and J by 4 bases, and 14 bases separated the two germline ends. Looked up from germline, CDR1 is MNHEY and CDR2 is SMNVEV (reference sequence). For the CDR3, the DNA is TGTGCCAGCAGCTCGCTCCTAGATGCAGATACGCAGTATTTT. This gives the protein CASSSLLDADTQYF.

The CDR3 spells CAINEGGFDNEQFF. In nucleotides, the CDR3 is TGTGCCATCAACGAGGGAGGGTTCGACAATGAGCAGTTCTTC. This rearrangement joins TRBV10-3 to TRBJ2-1, with 7 bases that match TRBD2. In germline, CDR1 is ENHRY, CDR2 SYGVKD. The CDR3 is 14 residues long. V was pared by 7 bases and J by 5 bases, with 8 bases of the junction left unmatched.

CDR3 amino acids: CASSSPGAGAHNEQFF. The CDR3, as DNA: TGTGCCAGCAGCTCTCCAGGAGCGGGAGCTCATAATGAGCAGTTCTTC. The chain has TRBV7-3 and TRBJ2-1; TRBD2 matches 8 bases. The CDR3 consists of 16 residues. From germline, CDR1 is SGHTA and CDR2 FQGTGA. Trimming removed 4 bases from V and 7 bases from J; junction bases left unmatched: 12.

This chain uses TRBV15 with TRBJ1-3, with D uncertain. Trimming shortened V by 4 bases and J by 0 bases, and 7 bases separated the two germline ends. CDR1 is LNHNV, CDR2 YYDKDF, per germline (reference sequence). This CDR3 is built from 14 residues. CDR3 in amino acids: CATSTENSGNTIYF. CDR3 sequence (DNA): TGTGCCACCAGCACTGAGAACTCTGGAAACACCATATATTTT. The variable domain in full, with the rest retrieved from reference TRBV15 and TRBJ1-3, is DAMVIQNPRYQVTQFGKPVTLSCSQTLNHNVMYWYQQKSSQAPKLLFHYYDKDFNNEADTPDNFQSRRPNTSFCFLDIRSPGLGDTAMYLCATSTENSGNTIYFGEGSWLTVV.

This chain connects TRBV27 to TRBJ1-4, with D perhaps TRBD1 (5 bases). The CDR3 has 17 amino acids. Germline CDR1 reads MNHEY; CDR2 reads SMNVEV (reference sequence). V was shortened by 6 bases and J by 2 bases, with 19 bases between the two germline ends. DNA of the CDR3: TGTGCCAGCAGCCAGTGGGGTGTGGGGACTACTAATGAAAAACTGTTTTTT. Translation: CASSQWGVGTTNEKLFF. The full variable domain, completed using reference TRBV27 and TRBJ1-4, is EAQVTQNPRYLITVTGKKLTVTCSQNMNHEYMSWYRQDPGLGLRQIYYSMNVEVTDKGDVPEGYKVSRKEKRNFPLILESPSPNQTSLYFCASSQWGVGTTNEKLFFGSGTQLSVL.

The V gene is TRBV7-2, the J gene TRBJ2-2; 13 bases map to TRBD2. This CDR3 is built from 14 residues. Per germline, CDR1 SGHTA and CDR2 FQGNSA. V dropped 6 bases and J dropped 5; count of bases not matched to a gene: 0. CDR3 in amino acids: CASRLAGGTGELFF. In DNA, the CDR3 is TGTGCCAGCAGACTAGCGGGAGGGACCGGGGAGCTGTTTTTT. Combining the CDR3 with reference TRBV7-2 and TRBJ2-2 gives the whole variable domain GAGVSQSPSNKVTEKGKDVELRCDPISGHTALYWYRQSLGQGLEFLIYFQGNSAPDKSGLPSDRFSAERTGGSVSTLTIQRTQQEDSAVYLCASRLAGGTGELFFGEGSRLTVL.

V and J are TRBV5-1 and TRBJ2-5; the match to TRBD1 covers 8 bases. Germline CDR1 SGHRS, CDR2 YFSETQ. V trimming: 5 bases; J trimming: 4 bases; junction bases outside the gene matches: 4. The CDR3 runs 13 residues. Here the CDR3 reads CASSSGTGETQYF. The DNA of the CDR3 is TGCGCCAGCAGTTCCGGGACAGGAGAGACCCAGTACTTC.

The chain recombines TRBV27 with TRBJ2-7; possible D gene TRBD1, 6 bases. The CDR3 spans 18 residues. Germline values: CDR1 MNHEY, CDR2 SMNVEV (reference sequence). Deletions cut 1 base from V and 0 bases from J, with 19 bases between. The CDR3 DNA reads as TGTGCCAGCAGTTTATTTTTCAGGGACATTCCTACCTCCTACGAGCAGTACTTC. Protein: CASSLFFRDIPTSYEQYF.

This CDR3 is CASSSVPGLGSSYNEQFF. The CDR3 nucleotides are TGCGCCAGCAGCTCCGTCCCGGGACTAGGGAGCTCCTACAATGAGCAGTTCTTC. V gene TRBV5-1 combines with J gene TRBJ2-1; 8 positions agree with TRBD2. Germline V gene lookup returns CDR1 SGHRS and CDR2 YFSETQ. This CDR3 is built from 18 residues. V lost 3 bases to trimming and J lost 0 bases; unmatched junction nucleotides: 11.

The chain links TRBV7-6 to TRBJ2-7, with a tentative D call TRBD2 (5 bases). Trimming left V 4 bases short and J 5 bases short, with 18 bases between. The CDR3 sequence is 15 residues long. The V gene's germline CDR1 is SGHVS and CDR2 FNYEAQ. The CDR3 DNA sequence: TGTGCCAGCAGCTCCGGGGTTGTTTGGCCTAACGAGCAGTACTTC. It specifies CASSSGVVWPNEQYF.

The rearrangement uses TRBV27 and TRBJ2-3, with D perhaps matching TRBD2 (6 bases). The CDR3 contains 15 residues. CDR1 and CDR2 from the germline V gene are MNHEY and SMNVEV (reference sequence). Trimming cost V 5 bases and J 1 base, with 13 bases left between them. As DNA, the CDR3 is TGTGCCAGCAGTCGACTAGTTGGTGGCACAGATACGCAGTATTTT. It specifies CASSRLVGGTDTQYF.

The V gene is TRBV2, the J gene TRBJ2-1; 10 nucleotides align to TRBD2. The ends lost 3 bases at V and 8 bases at J; junction bases unmatched: 7. Germline V gene sequence: CDR1 SNHLY, CDR2 FYNNEI. The CDR3 is 15 residues long. The CDR3 protein is CASSDRSGRTHEQFF. CDR3 bases: TGTGCCAGCAGTGATCGTAGCGGGAGGACCCATGAGCAGTTCTTC.

This chain joins TRBV27 and TRBJ2-1, with 9 bases lining up with TRBD1. J gave up 3 bases and V 2 bases, and 5 bases lay outside the gene matches. CDR1 is MNHEY and CDR2 is SMNVEV in the germline V gene (reference sequence). This CDR3 contains 16 residues. The CDR3 DNA reads TGTGCCAGCAGTTTAATGGGACAGGGTCTCTACAATGAGCAGTTCTTC. Translation gives CASSLMGQGLYNEQFF.

The chain uses TRBV9 and TRBJ1-1; D unresolved. Germline loops: CDR1 SGDLS, CDR2 YYNGEE. The CDR3 has 12 amino acids. Trimming took 3 bases from V and 11 from J, leaving 14 bases between them. The CDR3 nucleotides are TGTGCCAGCAGCGCGTCTACGAGGGCCGCTTTCTTT. Protein sequence: CASSASTRAAFF.

The V call is TRBV28, the J call TRBJ1-2, with a tentative D call TRBD1 (6 bases). In germline, CDR1 is MDHEN, CDR2 SYDVKM. CDR3 length: 12 amino acids. With 5 bases removed from V and 8 bases from J, the gap between germline ends came to 12 bases. Here the CDR3 reads CASSLRQAGYTF. The CDR3 region has the DNA TGTGCCAGCAGTCTTAGACAGGCGGGCTACACCTTC.

This rearrangement joins TRBV4-2 to TRBJ1-2; TRBD1 matches 8 bases. CDR1 LGHNA and CDR2 YNFKEQ come from the germline V gene. The CDR3 has 14 amino acids. Trimming at V came to 6 bases and at J to 8 bases, leaving 11 bases not matched to a gene. CDR3 in DNA: TGTGCCAGCAGGCTAGGACAGGGAAGTGCGGGCTACACCTTC. Protein: CASRLGQGSAGYTF.

The rearrangement uses TRBV6-4 and TRBJ2-1; TRBD1 aligns across 8 bases. Germline V gene sequence: CDR1 MRHNA, CDR2 SNTAGT. CDR3 length: 15 amino acids. V was pared by 3 bases and J by 7 bases, with 8 bases of the junction left unmatched. This CDR3 reads CASSEGQGAMNEQFF. The CDR3 coding sequence is TGTGCCAGCAGTGAGGGGCAGGGGGCTATGAATGAGCAGTTCTTC.

Here the CDR3 reads CASSLSLAEREPEAFF. The CDR3 DNA reads as TGTGCCAGCAGCTTAAGTCTGGCTGAACGGGAGCCTGAAGCTTTCTTT. The V and J genes are TRBV7-9 and TRBJ1-1; D unresolved. Trimming removed 2 bases at V and 6 bases at J, with 19 bases between. The CDR3 runs to 16 residues. CDR1 and CDR2 (germline): SEHNR, FQNEAQ (reference sequence).